Below, 9 T cell receptor beta chains from the same sample are listed, as sequenced in a study of control samples from healthy donors and cancer patients. Here immunoSEQ multiplex PCR was the method, and the copy in TCRdb shows in-frame clones only, minus some. The sample holds around 120,000 clones, just over 90% seen once. Sequenced sample: PBMCs. These receptors were taken from a man in his fifties or sixties with head and neck cancer.

This chain joins TRBV7-9 and TRBJ1-2; perhaps TRBD1 as D (5 bases). Looked up from germline, CDR1 is SEHNR and CDR2 is FQNEAQ (reference sequence). The CDR3 runs to 12 residues. V shed 4 bases and J shed 4 bases, with 7 bases lying between them. The CDR3 DNA is TGTGCCAGCAGCTACGACAGCTATGGCTACACCTTC. It codes for CASSYDSYGYTF.

This clone was recorded once. The chain combines TRBV30 with TRBJ1-1; 8 bases are a match to TRBD1. This CDR3 region has 11 residues. The V segment lost 5 bases and the J segment 10 bases; nucleotides outside the gene matches: 6. Per germline, CDR1 GTSNPN and CDR2 SVGIG (reference sequence). As DNA, the CDR3 is TGTGCCTGGGGCCCGACAGGGGCAGCTTTCTTT. Protein: CAWGPTGAAFF.

The chain couples TRBV12-3 or TRBV12-4 to TRBJ1-1; possible D gene TRBD1, 6 bases. The CDR3 length is 13 residues. V was shortened by 5 bases and J by 1 base, with 8 bases between the two germline ends. CDR3 DNA: TGTGCCAGCAGTCGACAGGAGAACACTGAAGCTTTCTTT. Protein sequence: CASSRQENTEAFF.

V and J are TRBV27 and TRBJ2-3, with D possibly matching TRBD2 (6 bases). The V gene's germline CDR1 is MNHEY and CDR2 SMNVEV (reference sequence). The CDR3 runs to 16 residues. Trimming removed 6 bases from V and 2 bases from J, with 18 bases in between. The CDR3 reads CASSTRLASSTDTQYF. The CDR3 DNA follows: TGTGCCAGCAGCACACGTCTAGCGAGTTCCACAGATACGCAGTATTTT.

V gene TRBV29-1 combines with J gene TRBJ1-2; 7 bases are a match to TRBD1. J gave up 7 bases and V 7 bases, and 6 bases lay outside the gene matches. Looked up from germline, CDR1 is SQVTM and CDR2 is ANQGSEA. This CDR3 has 11 residues. CDR3 region: CSAQGGGGYTF. The CDR3 bases are TGCAGCGCCCAAGGGGGCGGTGGCTACACCTTC.

The V call is TRBV7-3, the J call TRBJ1-4, with 10 bases fitting TRBD1. Germline V gene sequence: CDR1 SGHTA, CDR2 FQGTGA. J gave up 0 bases and V 8 bases, and 6 bases lay outside the gene matches. The CDR3 extends over 16 amino acids. The CDR3 DNA reads as TGTGCCAGCTTGGGACAGGGGCTTGCAACTAATGAAAAACTGTTTTTT. Protein: CASLGQGLATNEKLFF.

J is TRBJ2-1 and V is TRBV6-6; D is possibly TRBD2 (5 bases). The CDR3 runs to 12 residues. Trimming pared 3 bases from V and 7 bases from J, leaving 7 bases between. Germline values: CDR1 MNHNY, CDR2 SVGAGI (reference sequence). CDR3 in DNA: TGTGCCAGCAGTTATGGCGGGAATGAGCAGTTCTTC. It is translated as CASSYGGNEQFF.

The chain employs TRBV29-1 and TRBJ2-3; D ambiguous. The CDR3 totals 14 residues. CDR1 is SQVTM and CDR2 is ANQGSEA in the germline V gene. V was cut by 0 bases and J by 2 bases, with 9 bases left in between. CDR3 loop: CSVEEDRATDTQYF. CDR3 in DNA: TGCAGCGTTGAAGAAGATAGGGCCACAGATACGCAGTATTTT.

J is TRBJ2-2 and V is TRBV19, with D possibly TRBD2 on 5 matching bases. In germline, CDR1 is LNHDA, CDR2 SQIVND (reference sequence). The V end lost 9 bases, the J end lost 3 bases, and 8 bases lay between the germline ends. CDR3 size: 12 residues. The CDR3, as DNA: TGTGCCAGCCGGGATCACACCGGGGAGCTGTTTTTT. It is translated as CASRDHTGELFF.